This T cell receptor beta chain was documented in a study of shared clonotypes between healthy human individuals. Naive CD8 isolation took CD45RO-negative cells positively selected for CCR7 and excluded terminally differentiated effector memory CD45RA+ cells. Profiled with immunoSEQ multiplex PCR; TCRdb holds only in-frame clones, not every one. The table shows around 2,100,000 clones, with roughly 94% occurring only once. This CDR3 is built from 14 residues. The germline V gene encodes CDR1 MNHEY and CDR2 SMNVEV (reference sequence). The ends were cut back, 0 bases at V and 13 bases at J, with 19 bases in the middle.

Material for sequencing was naive CD8+ T cells sorted from blood. V and J are TRBV27 and TRBJ2-7; D might be TRBD1 (5 bases). The sequence derives from a man aged 18 to 29 in good health. This chain's CDR3 is CASSLSRWGGDFYF. The DNA for the CDR3 is TGTGCCAGCAGTTTATCCCGCTGGGGCGGTGACTTCTACTTC.